This T cell receptor beta chain was identified in a study of shared clonotypes between healthy human individuals. Study-wide results and caveats: Generally, naive subsets came out with larger estimated richness than memory subsets. The represented genetic and exposure-history diversity was limited by the small number of donors.

On this clone: The antigen is not known.

Deep level was the assay's run setting. Assay: immunoSEQ multiplex PCR; the TCRdb copy retains only in-frame clones and omits some. The repertoire holds some 1,100,000 clones, with more than 75% as singletons. Sequenced input: memory CD4+ T cells from PBMCs. Subset noted: CD45RA-negative fraction. This TCR came from a man aged 18 to 30 in good health. Some clones in this sample may be carry-over from other donors' samples.

DNA for the CDR3: TGTGCCACCGCCGGGACGGTGTATGGCTACACCTTC. Encoded protein: CATAGTVYGYTF. The rearrangement joins TRBV28 to TRBJ1-2; D might be TRBD1 (5 bases). This CDR3 is 12 amino acids long. V shed 10 bases and J shed 5 bases, with 14 bases lying between them. Per the germline V gene, CDR1 is MDHEN and CDR2 is SYDVKM.